This T cell receptor (beta chain) was recorded in a study of Graves' ophthalmopathy and Graves' hyperthyroidism. Turning to the study itself: Prior to any treatment, peripheral blood was collected at the time of initial diagnosis.

In germline, CDR1 is MNHEY, CDR2 SVGAGI. The CDR3 consists of 17 residues. Transcripts of RNA were the source for amplifying TCR beta CDR3 regions. HTBI-primed RT-PCR formed the first round, and a multiplex PCR formed the second. TCRdb called the multiplex PCR reads again in MiXCR, with one record for every CDR3 protein. The repertoire consists of 300,000 to 400,000 distinct CDR3 sequences, with approximately 18% occurring once and the leading ten covering 2.4%. This clonotype appeared many times. A much bigger clone sits one base away, suggesting this may be a read error. Sequenced sample: peripheral blood. This receptor was identified in an adult woman with stable Graves' hyperthyroidism. The V gene is TRBV6-5, the J gene TRBJ1-2, with a possible D match to TRBD1 (5 bases). CDR3 protein: CAGSYSAGRGGNYGYTF. The CDR3 DNA is TGTGCCGGCAGTTACAGTGCGGGACGGGGCGGCAACTATGGCTACACCTTC.